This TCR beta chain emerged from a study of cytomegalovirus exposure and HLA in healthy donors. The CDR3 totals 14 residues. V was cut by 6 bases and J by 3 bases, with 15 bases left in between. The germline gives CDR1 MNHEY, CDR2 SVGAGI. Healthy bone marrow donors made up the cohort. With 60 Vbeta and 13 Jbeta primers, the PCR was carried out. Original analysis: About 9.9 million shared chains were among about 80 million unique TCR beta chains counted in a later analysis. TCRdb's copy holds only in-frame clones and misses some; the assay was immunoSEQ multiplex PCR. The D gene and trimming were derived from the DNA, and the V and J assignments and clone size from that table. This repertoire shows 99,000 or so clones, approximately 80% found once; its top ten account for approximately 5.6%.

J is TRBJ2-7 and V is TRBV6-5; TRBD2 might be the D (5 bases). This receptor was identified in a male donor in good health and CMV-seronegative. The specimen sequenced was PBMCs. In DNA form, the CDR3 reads TGTGCCAGCAGCCCCGGGCCGGGATACTACGAGCAGTACTTC. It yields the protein CASSPGPGYYEQYF.